This T cell receptor beta chain was sequenced during a study of blood T cells in healthy people across ages. Study-wide results and caveats: Considered underestimates were the diversity estimates obtained from one million T cells. A roughly linear fall in TCR beta diversity per million T cells was seen with increasing age. Compared with aged donors, long-lived donors showed fewer expanded clones, suggesting selection.

Drawing of peripheral blood yielded 7.5 to 10 milliliters from each donor. The CDR3 runs 13 residues. Per germline, CDR1 LGHDT and CDR2 YNNKEL (reference sequence). Trimming cost V 4 bases and J 10 bases; bases outside gene matches: 8. This clonotype was recorded a few times. The antigen remains undetermined. The use of a sample-barcoded 5' primer and a J-beta primer mix characterized a second PCR of roughly 7 to 11 cycles. Each CDR3 protein is one row after TCRdb ran MiXCR on the 5' RACE reads. The table has over 600,000 distinct CDR3 sequences, about half seen once; the top ten hold around a sixth. The chain joins TRBV3-1 to TRBJ2-7; 9 nucleotides match TRBD1. Sequencing was performed on blood. This clonotype originated in a man at least 80 years old in good health. CDR3 DNA sequence: TGTGCCAGCAGCCCCAGCGGGACAGGGCTACAGTACTTC. Its protein product is CASSPSGTGLQYF.